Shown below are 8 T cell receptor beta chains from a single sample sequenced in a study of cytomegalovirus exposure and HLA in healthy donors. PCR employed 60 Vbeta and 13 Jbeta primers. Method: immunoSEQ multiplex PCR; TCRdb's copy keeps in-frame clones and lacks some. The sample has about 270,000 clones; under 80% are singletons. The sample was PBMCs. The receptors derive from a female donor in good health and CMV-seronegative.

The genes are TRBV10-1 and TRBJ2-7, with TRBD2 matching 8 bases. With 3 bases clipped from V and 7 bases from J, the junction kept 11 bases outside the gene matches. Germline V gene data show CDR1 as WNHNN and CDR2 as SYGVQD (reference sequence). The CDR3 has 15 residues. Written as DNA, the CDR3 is TGCGCCAGCAGTGAACAAGGGACTAGTCCGGGGGAGCAGTACTTC. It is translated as CASSEQGTSPGEQYF.

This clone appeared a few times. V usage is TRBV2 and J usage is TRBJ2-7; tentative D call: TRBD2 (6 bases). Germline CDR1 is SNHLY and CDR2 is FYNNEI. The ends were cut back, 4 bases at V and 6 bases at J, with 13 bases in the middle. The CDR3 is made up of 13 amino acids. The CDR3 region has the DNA TGTGCCAGCAGTGGTTATAGAGCGGGCGAGCAGTACTTC. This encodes CASSGYRAGEQYF.

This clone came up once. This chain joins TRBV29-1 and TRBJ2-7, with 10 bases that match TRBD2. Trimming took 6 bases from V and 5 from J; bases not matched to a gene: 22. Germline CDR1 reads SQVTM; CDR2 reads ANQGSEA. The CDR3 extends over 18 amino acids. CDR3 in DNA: TGCAGCGTGGCGGGTCTGGATAGACTAGCGGGTTTCCTCCACGAGCAGTACTTC. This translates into CSVAGLDRLAGFLHEQYF.

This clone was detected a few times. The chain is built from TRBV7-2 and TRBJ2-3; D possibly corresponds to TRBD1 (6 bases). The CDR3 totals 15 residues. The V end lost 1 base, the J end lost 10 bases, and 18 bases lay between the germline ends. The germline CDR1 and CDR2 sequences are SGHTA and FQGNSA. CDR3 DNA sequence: TGTGCCAGCAGCTTAGAGGGAGCAAATAAGGGGGCGCAGTATTTT. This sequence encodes CASSLEGANKGAQYF.

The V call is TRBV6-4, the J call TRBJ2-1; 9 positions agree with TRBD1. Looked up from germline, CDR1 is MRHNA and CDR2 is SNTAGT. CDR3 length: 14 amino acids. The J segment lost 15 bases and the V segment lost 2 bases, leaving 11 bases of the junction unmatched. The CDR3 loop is CASSDGGTGRGRFF. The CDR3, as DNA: TGTGCCAGCAGTGACGGCGGGACAGGGCGCGGGAGGTTCTTC.

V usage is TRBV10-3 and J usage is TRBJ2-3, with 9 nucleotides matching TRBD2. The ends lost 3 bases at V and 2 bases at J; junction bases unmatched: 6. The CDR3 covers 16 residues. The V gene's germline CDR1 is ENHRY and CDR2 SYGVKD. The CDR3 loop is CAISESGGRATDTQYF. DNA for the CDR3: TGTGCCATCAGTGAATCCGGCGGGAGGGCCACAGATACGCAGTATTTT.

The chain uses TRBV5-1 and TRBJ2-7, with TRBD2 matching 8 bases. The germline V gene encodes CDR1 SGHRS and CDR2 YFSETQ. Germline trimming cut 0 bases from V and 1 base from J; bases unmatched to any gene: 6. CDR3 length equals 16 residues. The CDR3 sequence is CASSLEPGLVSYEQYF. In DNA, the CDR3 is TGCGCCAGCAGCTTGGAACCGGGACTAGTGTCCTACGAGCAGTACTTC.

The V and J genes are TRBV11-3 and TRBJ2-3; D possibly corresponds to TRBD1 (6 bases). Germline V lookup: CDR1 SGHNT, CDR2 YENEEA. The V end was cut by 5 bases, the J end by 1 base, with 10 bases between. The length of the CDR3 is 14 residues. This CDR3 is CASSQGHRTDTQYF. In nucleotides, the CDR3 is TGTGCCAGCAGCCAGGGACATCGCACAGATACGCAGTATTTT. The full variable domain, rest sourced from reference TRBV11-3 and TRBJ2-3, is EAGVVQSPRYKIIEKKQPVAFWCNPISGHNTLYWYLQNLGQGPELLIRYENEEAVDDSQLPKDRFSAERLKGVDSTLKIQPAELGDSAVYLCASSQGHRTDTQYFGPGTRLTVL.